Listed below are T cell receptor beta chains from one sample, sequenced in a study of T-cell reconstitution after alpha-beta-depleted transplantation in children. Each CDR3 protein is one row after TCRdb ran MiXCR on the PCR reads. This sample carries about 240,000 distinct CDR3 sequences, under 30% of them seen once, and the ten largest clones take 2.6%. The sequenced sample was PBMCs, obtained before TCRalphabeta/CD19-depleted stem cell transplant. The receptors derive from a girl aged 2-10 years with Fanconi anemia, due to receive a stem cell transplant. The CDR3 runs from the conserved cysteine through the conserved F or W. A D gene is named only where the DNA matches it firmly. Size tells how often a clone was seen (once, few, many) or the class of an expanded clone, and some rows leave it out.

cdr3_aa: CASRREPPNYGYTF
cdr3_nt: TGCGCCAGCAGGCGGGAGCCTCCTAACTATGGCTACACCTTC
clone_size: many
d_call: NA
v_call: TRBV5-1
j_call: TRBJ1-2

cdr3_aa: CASSSPETQYF
cdr3_nt: TGTGCCAGCAGTTCTCCAGAGACCCAGTACTTC
clone_size: NA
d_call: NA
v_call: TRBV12-3/TRBV12-4
j_call: TRBJ2-5

cdr3_aa: CASSSTLRGADNEQFF
cdr3_nt: TGTGCCAGCAGCTCCACCCTCCGGGGAGCGGACAATGAGCAGTTCTTC
clone_size: NA
d_call: NA
v_call: TRBV7-2
j_call: TRBJ2-1

cdr3_aa: CSARERLMNTEAFF
cdr3_nt: TGCAGTGCTAGAGAACGACTCATGAACACTGAAGCTTTCTTT
clone_size: NA
d_call: NA
v_call: TRBV20-1
j_call: TRBJ1-1

cdr3_aa: CSARDLAGNQETQYF
cdr3_nt: TGCAGTGCTAGAGACCTGGCAGGAAACCAAGAGACCCAGTACTTC
clone_size: NA
d_call: NA
v_call: TRBV20-1
j_call: TRBJ2-5

cdr3_aa: CSAPLAGGTDTQYF
cdr3_nt: TGCAGCGCACCACTAGCGGGGGGCACAGATACGCAGTATTTT
clone_size: many
d_call: TRBD2
v_call: TRBV29-1
j_call: TRBJ2-3

cdr3_aa: CASSHAAGELFF
cdr3_nt: TGTGCCAGCAGCCACGCCGCCGGGGAGCTGTTTTTT
clone_size: NA
d_call: NA
v_call: TRBV6-6
j_call: TRBJ2-2

cdr3_aa: CASSSHGQHYNEQFF
cdr3_nt: TGCGCCAGCAGCAGTCACGGACAGCATTACAATGAGCAGTTCTTC
clone_size: many
d_call: NA
v_call: TRBV5-1
j_call: TRBJ2-1

cdr3_aa: CASSHRGDSYNEQFF
cdr3_nt: TGTGCCAGCAGCCACAGGGGAGATTCCTACAATGAGCAGTTCTTC
clone_size: NA
d_call: NA
v_call: TRBV3-1
j_call: TRBJ2-1

cdr3_aa: CASSLAGTQETQYF
cdr3_nt: TGTGCCAGCAGCTTAGCCGGGACCCAGGAGACCCAGTACTTC
clone_size: many
d_call: NA
v_call: TRBV7-2
j_call: TRBJ2-5

cdr3_aa: CASSHRDEQYF
cdr3_nt: TGTGCCAGCAGCCACAGGGACGAGCAGTACTTC
clone_size: many
d_call: NA
v_call: TRBV3-1
j_call: TRBJ2-7

cdr3_aa: CASSSLSSGTYEQYF
cdr3_nt: TGTGCCAGCAGCTCCCTCTCGTCAGGAACCTACGAGCAGTACTTC
clone_size: NA
d_call: NA
v_call: TRBV7-8
j_call: TRBJ2-7

cdr3_aa: CASTRTSAAETQYF
cdr3_nt: TGTGCCAGCACTCGAACTAGCGCGGCAGAGACCCAGTACTTC
clone_size: many
d_call: TRBD2
v_call: TRBV28
j_call: TRBJ2-5

cdr3_aa: CASGTPGAEQYF
cdr3_nt: TGTGCCAGCGGTACCCCCGGGGCCGAGCAGTACTTC
clone_size: NA
d_call: NA
v_call: TRBV6-1
j_call: TRBJ2-7

cdr3_aa: CSASGLAGGRGDEQYF
cdr3_nt: TGCAGTGCTAGCGGACTAGCGGGAGGAAGGGGCGACGAGCAGTACTTC
clone_size: many
d_call: TRBD2
v_call: TRBV20-1
j_call: TRBJ2-7

cdr3_aa: CSVDYSGSYNEQFF
cdr3_nt: TGCAGCGTTGATTATAGCGGATCCTACAATGAGCAGTTCTTC
clone_size: few
d_call: NA
v_call: TRBV29-1
j_call: TRBJ2-1

cdr3_aa: CASNEGQRDGYTF
cdr3_nt: TGTGCCAGCAACGAGGGACAGAGGGATGGCTACACCTTC
clone_size: NA
d_call: TRBD1
v_call: TRBV4-2
j_call: TRBJ1-2

cdr3_aa: CASRPSGRRNTEAFF
cdr3_nt: TGTGCCAGCAGGCCATCCGGACGGCGGAACACTGAAGCTTTCTTT
clone_size: many
d_call: NA
v_call: TRBV12-3/TRBV12-4
j_call: TRBJ1-1

cdr3_aa: CASSSKTGLETQYF
cdr3_nt: TGTGCCAGCAGTTCGAAGACAGGGTTGGAGACCCAGTACTTC
clone_size: many
d_call: TRBD1
v_call: TRBV6-5
j_call: TRBJ2-5

cdr3_aa: CASSKVFGDYGYTF
cdr3_nt: TGTGCCAGCAGCAAAGTTTTCGGGGACTATGGCTACACCTTC
clone_size: NA
d_call: NA
v_call: TRBV21-1
j_call: TRBJ1-2

cdr3_aa: CSAMAGESYEQYF
cdr3_nt: TGCAGCGCTATGGCGGGGGAATCCTACGAGCAGTACTTC
clone_size: NA
d_call: TRBD2
v_call: TRBV29-1
j_call: TRBJ2-7

cdr3_aa: CSVELGITYNEQFF
cdr3_nt: TGCAGCGTTGAATTGGGAATAACCTACAATGAGCAGTTCTTC
clone_size: few
d_call: NA
v_call: TRBV29-1
j_call: TRBJ2-1

cdr3_aa: CSARDRQGASYEQYF
cdr3_nt: TGCAGTGCTAGAGATCGGCAGGGAGCGTCCTACGAGCAGTACTTC
clone_size: many
d_call: NA
v_call: TRBV20-1
j_call: TRBJ2-7

cdr3_aa: CASSQDPGNNEQFF
cdr3_nt: TGTGCCAGCAGCCAAGATCCCGGAAACAATGAGCAGTTCTTC
clone_size: NA
d_call: NA
v_call: TRBV4-2
j_call: TRBJ2-1

cdr3_aa: CASRGLQPAYEQYF
cdr3_nt: TGTGCCAGCAGGGGACTCCAACCCGCCTACGAGCAGTACTTC
clone_size: NA
d_call: NA
v_call: TRBV2
j_call: TRBJ2-7

cdr3_aa: CASSLDRGRNSPLHF
cdr3_nt: TGTGCCAGCAGTTTGGACAGGGGTCGAAATTCACCCCTCCACTTT
clone_size: many
d_call: TRBD1
v_call: TRBV12-3/TRBV12-4
j_call: TRBJ1-6

cdr3_aa: CASSLIGGGEQFF
cdr3_nt: TGTGCCAGCAGTTTAATCGGAGGGGGTGAGCAGTTCTTC
clone_size: many
d_call: NA
v_call: TRBV12-3/TRBV12-4
j_call: TRBJ2-1

cdr3_aa: CASSLGRYRGLSYNEQFF
cdr3_nt: TGTGCCAGCAGCTTAGGGCGGTACAGAGGCCTCTCCTACAATGAGCAGTTCTTC
clone_size: NA
d_call: NA
v_call: TRBV7-2
j_call: TRBJ2-1

cdr3_aa: CASSLFPWDRESRSKNIQYF
cdr3_nt: TGTGCCAGCAGCTTATTTCCCTGGGACCGAGAATCAAGGTCCAAAAACATTCAGTACTTC
clone_size: few
d_call: NA
v_call: TRBV11-2
j_call: TRBJ2-4

cdr3_aa: CASSLGLAGDNEQFF
cdr3_nt: TGTGCCAGCAGCCTAGGACTAGCGGGAGACAATGAGCAGTTCTTC
clone_size: many
d_call: TRBD2
v_call: TRBV5-6
j_call: TRBJ2-1

cdr3_aa: CASSLASSGSILYNEQFF
cdr3_nt: TGTGCCAGCAGCTTAGCATCTAGCGGGAGTATCCTATACAATGAGCAGTTCTTC
clone_size: once
d_call: TRBD2
v_call: TRBV7-6
j_call: TRBJ2-1

cdr3_aa: CASSFSFTGELFF
cdr3_nt: TGTGCCAGCAGTTTCTCATTCACCGGGGAGCTGTTTTTT
clone_size: few
d_call: NA
v_call: TRBV12-3/TRBV12-4
j_call: TRBJ2-2

cdr3_aa: CASSLPGQYNEQFF
cdr3_nt: TGCGCCAGCAGCTTGCCGGGACAGTACAATGAGCAGTTCTTC
clone_size: few
d_call: TRBD1
v_call: TRBV5-1
j_call: TRBJ2-1

cdr3_aa: CSAVTSGRAGDNEQFF
cdr3_nt: TGCAGTGCGGTTACTAGCGGGAGGGCCGGGGACAATGAGCAGTTCTTC
clone_size: few
d_call: TRBD2
v_call: TRBV20-1
j_call: TRBJ2-1

cdr3_aa: CSARTSGSNEQFF
cdr3_nt: TGCAGTGCCCGGACTAGCGGGAGTAATGAGCAGTTCTTC
clone_size: many
d_call: TRBD2
v_call: TRBV20-1
j_call: TRBJ2-1

cdr3_aa: CASSPRSRETQYF
cdr3_nt: TGCGCCAGCAGCCCAAGGTCACGCGAGACCCAGTACTTC
clone_size: many
d_call: NA
v_call: TRBV5-1
j_call: TRBJ2-5

cdr3_aa: CSATGGTNEKLFF
cdr3_nt: TGCAGTGCTACAGGGGGAACTAATGAAAAACTGTTTTTT
clone_size: many
d_call: TRBD1
v_call: TRBV20-1
j_call: TRBJ1-4

cdr3_aa: CSVARDLEEETQYF
cdr3_nt: TGCAGCGTTGCACGTGACTTAGAGGAAGAGACCCAGTACTTC
clone_size: many
d_call: NA
v_call: TRBV29-1
j_call: TRBJ2-5

cdr3_aa: CSARGPSSGNTIYF
cdr3_nt: TGCAGTGCCAGGGGTCCCTCCTCTGGAAACACCATATATTTT
clone_size: NA
d_call: NA
v_call: TRBV20-1
j_call: TRBJ1-3

cdr3_aa: CASSFRRQGSKEQYF
cdr3_nt: TGTGCCAGCAGTTTTAGGAGACAGGGGTCTAAAGAGCAGTACTTC
clone_size: few
d_call: TRBD1
v_call: TRBV12-3/TRBV12-4
j_call: TRBJ2-7

cdr3_aa: CSARGLNEQFF
cdr3_nt: TGCAGTGCTAGGGGACTCAATGAGCAGTTCTTC
clone_size: many
d_call: NA
v_call: TRBV20-1
j_call: TRBJ2-1

cdr3_aa: CSVGWDRYNEQFF
cdr3_nt: TGCAGCGTTGGATGGGACAGGTACAATGAGCAGTTCTTC
clone_size: NA
d_call: TRBD1
v_call: TRBV29-1
j_call: TRBJ2-1

cdr3_aa: CSAVGPSGGTGELFF
cdr3_nt: TGCAGCGCCGTAGGTCCTAGCGGGGGAACCGGGGAGCTGTTTTTT
clone_size: many
d_call: TRBD2
v_call: TRBV29-1
j_call: TRBJ2-2

cdr3_aa: CASRTSGRASTDTQYF
cdr3_nt: TGTGCCAGCAGGACTAGCGGGAGGGCTAGCACAGATACGCAGTATTTT
clone_size: NA
d_call: TRBD2
v_call: TRBV28
j_call: TRBJ2-3

cdr3_aa: CASSLGPGEQYF
cdr3_nt: TGTGCCAGCAGCTTAGGGCCAGGCGAGCAGTACTTC
clone_size: many
d_call: NA
v_call: TRBV7-2
j_call: TRBJ2-7

cdr3_aa: CASSLVGRQGRDNSPLHF
cdr3_nt: TGTGCCAGCAGCTTAGTTGGTCGACAGGGCAGGGATAATTCACCCCTCCACTTT
clone_size: NA
d_call: TRBD1
v_call: TRBV11-3
j_call: TRBJ1-6

cdr3_aa: CSVDLLAGGHEQFF
cdr3_nt: TGCAGCGTTGACTTGTTAGCGGGAGGCCATGAGCAGTTCTTC
clone_size: NA
d_call: TRBD2
v_call: TRBV29-1
j_call: TRBJ2-1

cdr3_aa: CSAQQGVTEAFF
cdr3_nt: TGCAGTGCTCAACAGGGTGTTACTGAAGCTTTCTTT
clone_size: many
d_call: NA
v_call: TRBV20-1
j_call: TRBJ1-1

cdr3_aa: CASSSENAFETQYF
cdr3_nt: TGTGCCAGCAGCTCCGAAAACGCATTCGAGACCCAGTACTTC
clone_size: NA
d_call: NA
v_call: TRBV7-9
j_call: TRBJ2-5

cdr3_aa: CSARLRSYEQYF
cdr3_nt: TGCAGTGCTCGATTACGATCCTACGAGCAGTACTTC
clone_size: few
d_call: NA
v_call: TRBV20-1
j_call: TRBJ2-7

cdr3_aa: CSARVRLAGAYNEQFF
cdr3_nt: TGCAGTGCTAGAGTCCGACTAGCGGGAGCCTACAATGAGCAGTTCTTC
clone_size: few
d_call: TRBD2
v_call: TRBV20-1
j_call: TRBJ2-1

cdr3_aa: CSVDSFGSSGGYTF
cdr3_nt: TGCAGCGTTGACAGCTTCGGGTCTTCGGGTGGCTACACCTTC
clone_size: few
d_call: NA
v_call: TRBV29-1
j_call: TRBJ1-2

cdr3_aa: CASSLKGQGASQPQHF
cdr3_nt: TGTGCCAGCAGCTTAAAGGGACAGGGGGCAAGTCAGCCCCAGCATTTT
clone_size: NA
d_call: TRBD1
v_call: TRBV13
j_call: TRBJ1-5

cdr3_aa: CASHPGGGGFEQYF
cdr3_nt: TGTGCCAGCCACCCGGGCGGCGGGGGCTTCGAGCAGTACTTC
clone_size: many
d_call: NA
v_call: TRBV12-3/TRBV12-4
j_call: TRBJ2-7

cdr3_aa: CSASRAVQTQETQYF
cdr3_nt: TGCAGTGCTAGTCGGGCCGTCCAAACCCAAGAGACCCAGTACTTC
clone_size: many
d_call: NA
v_call: TRBV20-1
j_call: TRBJ2-5

cdr3_aa: CASSRPGTSGRRDTQYF
cdr3_nt: TGTGCCAGCAGTCGTCCCGGGACTAGCGGGAGAAGGGATACGCAGTATTTT
clone_size: many
d_call: TRBD2
v_call: TRBV12-3/TRBV12-4
j_call: TRBJ2-3

cdr3_aa: CASSRTSGQETQYF
cdr3_nt: TGTGCCAGCAGTAGGACTAGCGGCCAAGAGACCCAGTACTTC
clone_size: many
d_call: TRBD2
v_call: TRBV12-3/TRBV12-4
j_call: TRBJ2-5

cdr3_aa: CSATPEPYTDTQYF
cdr3_nt: TGCAGTGCTACACCGGAGCCTTACACAGATACGCAGTATTTT
clone_size: NA
d_call: NA
v_call: TRBV20-1
j_call: TRBJ2-3

cdr3_aa: CASSQEDLVYNEQFF
cdr3_nt: TGTGCCAGCAGCCAAGAGGACCTAGTGTACAATGAGCAGTTCTTC
clone_size: few
d_call: NA
v_call: TRBV3-1
j_call: TRBJ2-1

cdr3_aa: CASSLLSGGSRNEQFF
cdr3_nt: TGTGCCAGCAGTTTATTGTCGGGGGGGTCCCGCAATGAGCAGTTCTTC
clone_size: few
d_call: TRBD2
v_call: TRBV28
j_call: TRBJ2-1